Described below is a single T cell receptor (beta chain) sequence and its context. The antigen is not known. The germline V gene encodes CDR1 LNHDA and CDR2 SQIVND (reference sequence). V dropped 4 bases and J dropped 4 bases, with 10 bases sitting between them. CDR3 length: 13 amino acids. The record originates from a study of cytomegalovirus exposure and HLA in healthy donors. The PCR had 60 Vbeta and 13 Jbeta primers. The protocol was immunoSEQ multiplex PCR, while the TCRdb copy is restricted to in-frame clones and leaves out a portion. The profile shows some 160,000 clones, approximately 82% of them singletons. General study findings and limits: What a later analysis showed was that several of the most significant clusters appeared linked to common viral pathogens.

The rearrangement joins TRBV19 to TRBJ1-2, with a possible D match to TRBD1 (5 bases). Sequenced: PBMCs. This clonotype was sampled from a male donor in good health and CMV-seropositive. Written as DNA, the CDR3 is TGTGCCAGTAGTAAGGGGCTATCCTATGGCTACACCTTC. Its translation is CASSKGLSYGYTF. The full variable domain, its missing parts supplied by reference TRBV19 and TRBJ1-2, is DGGITQSPKYLFRKEGQNVTLSCEQNLNHDAMYWYRQDPGQGLRLIYYSQIVNDFQKGDIAEGYSVSREKKESFPLTVTSAQKNPTAFYLCASSKGLSYGYTFGSGTRLTVV.